This T cell receptor (beta chain) originates from a study of tumor-infiltrating lymphocytes in localized non-small cell lung cancer. Whole-study results and caveats: Only some patients had TCR sequencing, depending on available tissue. Tumors had more T cell infiltration than uninvolved lung, per TCRbeta sequencing and CD3 counts.

This CDR3 comprises 13 residues. Germline V gene data show CDR1 as KGHSH and CDR2 as LQKENI. The V and J ends lost 2 bases and 7 bases respectively, with 11 bases between them. Using immunoSEQ multiplex PCR, the repertoire was profiled, and TCRdb retains in-frame clones only, with some absent. Of 20,000 or so clones in the sample, 73% were seen once. A remark on this clone: The antigen remains unidentified.

Sequencing input: lung tumor tissue. This receptor was obtained from a human donor with non-small cell lung cancer. This chain uses TRBV18 with TRBJ1-2; D is possibly TRBD1 (6 bases). CDR3 sequence: CASSPYRDSGYTF. In nucleotides, the CDR3 is TGTGCCAGCTCACCATACAGGGACTCTGGCTACACCTTC.